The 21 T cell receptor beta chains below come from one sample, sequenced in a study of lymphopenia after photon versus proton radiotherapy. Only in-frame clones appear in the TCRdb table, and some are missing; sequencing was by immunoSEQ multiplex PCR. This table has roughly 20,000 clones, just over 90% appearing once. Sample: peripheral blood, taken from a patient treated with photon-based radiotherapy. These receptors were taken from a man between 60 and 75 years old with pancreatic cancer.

CDR3 residues: CASSSRSGTGVLGLQPQHF. CDR3 DNA sequence: TGTGCCAGCAGCTCCCGCTCCGGGACAGGGGTACTCGGGCTTCAGCCCCAGCATTTT. The chain links TRBV7-2 to TRBJ1-5; 10 nucleotides match TRBD1. Losses at the gene ends were 4 bases for V and 6 bases for J; bases not matched to a gene: 18. The CDR3 covers 19 residues. The germline V gene encodes CDR1 SGHTA and CDR2 FQGNSA.

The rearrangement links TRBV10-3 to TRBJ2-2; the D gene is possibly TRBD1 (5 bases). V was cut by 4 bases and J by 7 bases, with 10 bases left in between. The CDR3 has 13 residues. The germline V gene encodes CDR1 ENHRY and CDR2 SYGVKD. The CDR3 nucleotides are TGTGCCATCAGTGGACAGACCGGCGGGGAGCTGTTTTTT. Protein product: CAISGQTGGELFF.

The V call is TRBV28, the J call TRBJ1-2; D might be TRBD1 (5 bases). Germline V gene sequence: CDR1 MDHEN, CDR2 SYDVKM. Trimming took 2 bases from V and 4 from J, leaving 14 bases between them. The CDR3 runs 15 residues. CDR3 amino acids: CASSLIMGRGYGYTF. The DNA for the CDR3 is TGTGCCAGCAGTTTAATAATGGGGCGGGGCTATGGCTACACCTTC.

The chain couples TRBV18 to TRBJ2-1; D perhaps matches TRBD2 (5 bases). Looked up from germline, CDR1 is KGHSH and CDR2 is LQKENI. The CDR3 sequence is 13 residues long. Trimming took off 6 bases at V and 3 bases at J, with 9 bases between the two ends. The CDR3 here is CASSSTSYNEQFF. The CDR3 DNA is TGTGCCAGCTCGTCCACTAGCTACAATGAGCAGTTCTTC. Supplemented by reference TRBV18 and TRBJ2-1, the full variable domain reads NAGVMQNPRHLVRRRGQEARLRCSPMKGHSHVYWYRQLPEEGLKFMVYLQKENIIDESGMPKERFSAEFPKEGPSILRIQQVVRGDSAAYFCASSSTSYNEQFFGPGTRLTVL.

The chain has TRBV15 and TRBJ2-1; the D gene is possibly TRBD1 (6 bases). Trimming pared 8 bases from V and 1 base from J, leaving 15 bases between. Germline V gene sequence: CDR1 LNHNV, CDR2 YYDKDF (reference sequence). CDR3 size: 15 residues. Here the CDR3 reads CATGSGASSYNEQFF. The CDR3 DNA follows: TGTGCCACCGGTTCAGGGGCCTCGTCCTACAATGAGCAGTTCTTC.

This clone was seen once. CDR3 DNA: TGTGCCAGTAGAAACTACGACACTTTCAATTCACCCCTCCACTTT. Translation gives CASRNYDTFNSPLHF. The J gene is TRBJ1-6, the V gene TRBV19; the D is unclear. Germline V gene lookup returns CDR1 LNHDA and CDR2 SQIVND (reference sequence). The CDR3 covers 15 residues. V was shortened by 6 bases and J by 7 bases, with 16 bases between the two germline ends. The entire variable domain, with the rest obtained from reference TRBV19 and TRBJ1-6, is as follows: DGGITQSPKYLFRKEGQNVTLSCEQNLNHDAMYWYRQDPGQGLRLIYYSQIVNDFQKGDIAEGYSVSREKKESFPLTVTSAQKNPTAFYLCASRNYDTFNSPLHFGNGTRLTVT.

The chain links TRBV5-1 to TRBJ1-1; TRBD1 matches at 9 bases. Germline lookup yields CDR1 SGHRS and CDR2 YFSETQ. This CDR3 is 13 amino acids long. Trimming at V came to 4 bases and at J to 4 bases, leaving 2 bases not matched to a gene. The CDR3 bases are TGCGCCAGCAGCACGACAGGGGGCACTGAAGCTTTCTTT. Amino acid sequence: CASSTTGGTEAFF.

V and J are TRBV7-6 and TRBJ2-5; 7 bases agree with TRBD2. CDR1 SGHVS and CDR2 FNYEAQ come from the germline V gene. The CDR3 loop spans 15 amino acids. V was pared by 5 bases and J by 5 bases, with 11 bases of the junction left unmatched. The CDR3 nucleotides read TGTGCCAGCAGCCGAATGGGGGGGACTTCCGAGACCCAGTACTTC. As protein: CASSRMGGTSETQYF.

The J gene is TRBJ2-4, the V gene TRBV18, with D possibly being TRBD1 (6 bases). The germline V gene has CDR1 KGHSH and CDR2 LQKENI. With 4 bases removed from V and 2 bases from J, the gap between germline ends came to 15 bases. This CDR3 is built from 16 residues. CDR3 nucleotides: TGTGCCAGCTCACGGCAGGGGATCGCTTCCAAAAACATTCAGTACTTC. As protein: CASSRQGIASKNIQYF.

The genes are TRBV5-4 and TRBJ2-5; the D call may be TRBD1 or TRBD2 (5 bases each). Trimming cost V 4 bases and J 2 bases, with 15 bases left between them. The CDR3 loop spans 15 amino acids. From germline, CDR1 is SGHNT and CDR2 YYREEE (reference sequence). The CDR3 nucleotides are TGTGCCAGCAGCCTCTCGGGACGACAACAAGAGACCCAGTACTTC. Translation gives CASSLSGRQQETQYF.

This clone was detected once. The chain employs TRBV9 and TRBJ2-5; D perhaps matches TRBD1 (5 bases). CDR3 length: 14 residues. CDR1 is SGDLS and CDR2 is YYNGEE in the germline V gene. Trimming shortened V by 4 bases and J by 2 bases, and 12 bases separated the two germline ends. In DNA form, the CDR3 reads TGTGCCAGCAGCCCTAGGGGTTGGCAAGAGACCCAGTACTTC. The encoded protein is CASSPRGWQETQYF.

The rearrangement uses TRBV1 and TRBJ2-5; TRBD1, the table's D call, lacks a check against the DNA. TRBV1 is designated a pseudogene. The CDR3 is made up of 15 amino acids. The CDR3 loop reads CTSSNRQDPQETQYF. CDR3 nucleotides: TGCACCAGCAGCAATAGACAGGACCCACAAGAGACCCAGTACTTC.

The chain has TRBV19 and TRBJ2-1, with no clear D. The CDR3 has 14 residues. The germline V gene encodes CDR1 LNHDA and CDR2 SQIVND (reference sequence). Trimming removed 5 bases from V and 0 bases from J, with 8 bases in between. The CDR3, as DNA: TGTGCCAGTAGTCGCCTGAGCTCCTACAATGAGCAGTTCTTC. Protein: CASSRLSSYNEQFF.

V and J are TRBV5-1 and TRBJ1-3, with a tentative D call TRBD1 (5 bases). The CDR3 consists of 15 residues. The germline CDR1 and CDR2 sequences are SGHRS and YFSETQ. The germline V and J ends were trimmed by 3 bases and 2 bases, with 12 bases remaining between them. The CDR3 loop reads CASSWSAGPGNTIYF. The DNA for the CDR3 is TGCGCCAGCAGCTGGAGTGCGGGGCCTGGAAACACCATATATTTT.

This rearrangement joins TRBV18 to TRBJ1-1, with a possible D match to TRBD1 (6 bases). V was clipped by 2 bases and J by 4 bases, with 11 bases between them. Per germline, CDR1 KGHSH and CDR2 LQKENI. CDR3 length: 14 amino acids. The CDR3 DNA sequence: TGTGCCAGCTCACCAGCCGGACAGAGCACTGAAGCTTTCTTT. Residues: CASSPAGQSTEAFF.

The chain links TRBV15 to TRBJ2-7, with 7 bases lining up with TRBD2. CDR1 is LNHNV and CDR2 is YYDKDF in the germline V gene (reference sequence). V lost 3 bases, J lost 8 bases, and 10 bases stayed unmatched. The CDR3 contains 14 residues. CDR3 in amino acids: CATSSRSGTPQQYF. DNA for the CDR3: TGTGCCACCAGCAGCAGGAGCGGGACCCCGCAGCAGTACTTC.

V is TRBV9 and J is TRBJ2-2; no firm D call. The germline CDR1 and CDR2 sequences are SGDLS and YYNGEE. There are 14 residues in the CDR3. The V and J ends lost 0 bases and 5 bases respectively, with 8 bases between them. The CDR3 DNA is TGTGCCAGCAGCGTAGTCGGGCTGACCGGGGAGCTGTTTTTT. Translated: CASSVVGLTGELFF.

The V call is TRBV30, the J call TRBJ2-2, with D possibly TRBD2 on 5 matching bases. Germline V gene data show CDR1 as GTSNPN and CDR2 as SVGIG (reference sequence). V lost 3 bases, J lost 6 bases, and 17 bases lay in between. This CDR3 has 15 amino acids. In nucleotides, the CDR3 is TGTGCCTGGAGCAGCCGTAAGGGCGGGTCCGGGGAGCTGTTTTTT. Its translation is CAWSSRKGGSGELFF.

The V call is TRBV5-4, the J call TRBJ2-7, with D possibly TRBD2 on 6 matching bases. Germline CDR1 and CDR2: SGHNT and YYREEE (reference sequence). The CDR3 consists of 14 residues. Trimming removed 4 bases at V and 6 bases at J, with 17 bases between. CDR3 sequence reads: CASSPGPGLVEQYF. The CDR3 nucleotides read TGTGCCAGCAGCCCCGGGCCGGGACTGGTCGAGCAGTACTTC. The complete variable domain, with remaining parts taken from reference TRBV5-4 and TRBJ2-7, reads ETGVTQSPTHLIKTRGQQVTLRCSSQSGHNTVSWYQQALGQGPQFIFQYYREEENGRGNFPPRFSGLQFPNYSSELNVNALELDDSALYLCASSPGPGLVEQYFGPGTRLTVT.

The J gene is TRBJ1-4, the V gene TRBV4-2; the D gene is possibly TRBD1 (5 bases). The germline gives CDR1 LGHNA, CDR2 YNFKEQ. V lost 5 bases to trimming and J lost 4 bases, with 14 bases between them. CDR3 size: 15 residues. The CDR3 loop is CASSLGTVNNEKLFF. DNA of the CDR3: TGTGCCAGCAGCTTGGGGACCGTGAATAATGAAAAACTGTTTTTT.

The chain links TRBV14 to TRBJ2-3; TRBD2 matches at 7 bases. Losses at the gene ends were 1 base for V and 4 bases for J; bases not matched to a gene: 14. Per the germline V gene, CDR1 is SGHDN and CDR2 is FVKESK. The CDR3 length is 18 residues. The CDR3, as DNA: TGTGCCAGCAGCCAAGCCCGCCGAAGCGGGGTAACCTCAGATACGCAGTATTTT. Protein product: CASSQARRSGVTSDTQYF.